Listed here are 31 T cell receptor beta chains from one sample, sequenced in a study of Japanese encephalitis immunity and Zika vaccine responses. From the 5' RACE reads, TCRdb called clonotypes with MiXCR, one entry per CDR3 protein. The data show 300 to 350 distinct CDR3 sequences, 4% to 4.5% seen once. CFSE-labeled PBMCs were cultured 5 to 6 days with peptide pools, each at roughly 0.93 ug/mL. The specimen comprised antigen-activated CD8+ T cells from blood, cultured, sampled during a Zika inactivated vaccine study. The receptors here all came from an adult woman who received an inactivated Zika virus vaccine.

Within the sample, this clonotype is large. This rearrangement joins TRBV27 to TRBJ2-1; TRBD1 matches 8 bases. V lost 7 bases and J lost 0; bases outside the gene matches: 11. CDR1 and CDR2 from the germline V gene are MNHEY and SMNVEV (reference sequence). The CDR3 length is 17 residues. This chain's CDR3 is CASMRDRRSHSYNEQFF. CDR3 sequence (DNA): TGTGCCAGCATGAGGGACAGGAGATCTCACTCCTACAATGAGCAGTTCTTC.

Sample share makes this clonotype large (0.1 to 1%). The CDR3 DNA reads TGTGCCAGCAGCTTTCTAGCGGGAGAAGATACGCAGTATTTT. Its translation is CASSFLAGEDTQYF. V usage is TRBV7-6 and J usage is TRBJ2-3; 10 bases map to TRBD2. CDR1 and CDR2 (germline): SGHVS, FNYEAQ. The junction had 2 bases not matched to a gene; V was cut back by 3 bases and J by 5 bases. This CDR3 is built from 14 residues.

By share, this clonotype counts as medium-sized (0.01 to 0.1%). The V and J genes are TRBV27 and TRBJ2-7; D gene uncertain. CDR3 length: 14 residues. Trimming shortened V by 0 bases and J by 0 bases, and 6 bases separated the two germline ends. The germline V gene encodes CDR1 MNHEY and CDR2 SMNVEV (reference sequence). This chain's CDR3 is CASSLSEVSYEQYF. CDR3 coding DNA: TGTGCCAGCAGTTTATCCGAGGTCTCCTACGAGCAGTACTTC.

Relative to its sample, this clonotype is large. The rearrangement joins TRBV27 to TRBJ2-5, with 7 bases that match TRBD1. J lost 1 base, V lost 9 bases, and 11 bases had no gene match. The CDR3 extends over 15 amino acids. Germline CDR1 MNHEY, CDR2 SMNVEV (reference sequence). The CDR3 DNA sequence: TGTGCCAGTGGAGGACAGGTCACCTCCCAAGAGACCCAGTACTTC. Protein product: CASGGQVTSQETQYF.

By sample fraction, this clonotype is large (0.1 to 1%). The chain joins TRBV7-6 to TRBJ2-7; the match to TRBD2 covers 10 bases. There are 17 residues in the CDR3. The trim removed 3 bases at V and 4 bases at J, leaving 12 bases unmatched. Germline V lookup: CDR1 SGHVS, CDR2 FNYEAQ. CDR3 sequence reads: CASSFLSSGGPPYEQYF. The CDR3 region has the DNA TGTGCCAGCAGCTTCTTGTCTAGCGGGGGCCCCCCTTACGAGCAGTACTTC.

This clonotype is labeled as large. The chain joins TRBV9 to TRBJ1-4, with no clear D. With 0 bases removed from V and 0 bases from J, the gap between germline ends came to 6 bases. The CDR3 runs 15 residues. Germline CDR1 SGDLS, CDR2 YYNGEE. CDR3 in amino acids: CASSVGFATNEKLFF. The CDR3 coding sequence is TGTGCCAGCAGCGTAGGATTCGCAACTAATGAAAAACTGTTTTTT.

By share, this clonotype counts as large. V usage is TRBV6-1 and J usage is TRBJ1-1, with D possibly being TRBD1 (6 bases). Trimming left V 7 bases short and J 1 base short, with 13 bases between. CDR1 and CDR2 (germline): MNHNS, SASEGT. The CDR3 is made up of 14 amino acids. DNA of the CDR3: TGTGCCAGCACCTACAGGGTGGGGAACACTGAAGCTTTCTTT. Residues: CASTYRVGNTEAFF.

This clonotype is deemed large. This sequence joins TRBV6-5 and TRBJ2-2, with 8 bases that match TRBD1. Germline CDR1 and CDR2: MNHEY and SVGAGI. J was trimmed by 7 bases and V by 5 bases; bases with no gene match: 12. The CDR3 length is 16 residues. CDR3 sequence: CASSEVSDRDGGELFF. CDR3 DNA: TGTGCCAGCAGTGAAGTCTCGGACAGGGACGGCGGGGAGCTGTTTTTT.

In its sample, this clonotype is large. This chain links TRBV7-3 with TRBJ1-1; D ambiguous. Germline assignment: CDR1 SGHTA and CDR2 FQGTGA. The CDR3 has 12 amino acids. V was trimmed by 5 bases and J by 8 bases, leaving 12 bases between them. The CDR3 here is CASSPGHGEAFF. Written as DNA, the CDR3 is TGTGCCAGCAGCCCGGGCCACGGAGAAGCTTTCTTT.

This clonotype is large by share. This chain links TRBV24-1 with TRBJ2-1; no clear D. With 3 bases removed from V and 7 bases from J, the gap between germline ends came to 9 bases. Germline CDR1 KGHDR, CDR2 SFDVKD. This CDR3 has 13 amino acids. CDR3 amino acids: CATSDPAMNEQFF. CDR3 sequence (DNA): TGTGCCACCAGTGATCCCGCAATGAATGAGCAGTTCTTC.

This clonotype has a handful of counts. The V call is TRBV5-4, the J call TRBJ1-2; 8 bases map to TRBD1. Germline values: CDR1 SGHNT, CDR2 YYREEE (reference sequence). Trimming cost V 4 bases and J 8 bases; bases outside gene matches: 19. This CDR3 is built from 17 residues. CDR3 DNA sequence: TGTGCCAGCAGCGCGACAGGGGTCCAGGGTGCTTTCTGGGGCTACACCTTC. It codes for CASSATGVQGAFWGYTF.

This clonotype is large by share. In DNA form, the CDR3 reads TGTGCCAGCAGGCCCACAGGGTTGACTAATGAAAAACTGTTTTTT. Translating it yields CASRPTGLTNEKLFF. V usage is TRBV2 and J usage is TRBJ1-4, with D perhaps matching TRBD1 (6 bases). Germline assignment: CDR1 SNHLY and CDR2 FYNNEI. The CDR3 is made up of 15 amino acids. V lost 6 bases and J lost 2, with 13 bases in between. The whole variable domain, remainder taken from reference TRBV2 and TRBJ1-4, is EPEVTQTPSHQVTQMGQEVILRCVPISNHLYFYWYRQILGQKVEFLVSFYNNEISEKSEIFDDQFSVERPDGSNFTLKIRSTKLEDSAMYFCASRPTGLTNEKLFFGSGTQLSVL.

In its sample, this clonotype ranks as hyperexpanded. V is TRBV6-1 and J is TRBJ1-2; no reliable D call. V lost 1 base to trimming and J lost 8 bases, with 8 bases between them. The germline CDR1 and CDR2 sequences are MNHNS and SASEGT. CDR3 length equals 12 residues. CDR3 nucleotide sequence: TGTGCCAGCAGTGAAGGTAGAAGGGGCTACACCTTC. Translation gives CASSEGRRGYTF.

This clonotype is labeled medium-sized (0.01 to 0.1%). The chain is built from TRBV5-4 and TRBJ1-2; 7 bases match TRBD1. The ends lost 6 bases at V and 5 bases at J; junction bases unmatched: 7. Germline CDR1 is SGHNT and CDR2 is YYREEE (reference sequence). CDR3 length: 13 residues. This CDR3 reads CASTEQGPYGYTF. CDR3 sequence (DNA): TGTGCCAGCACCGAACAGGGGCCTTATGGCTACACCTTC.

This clonotype is classed as medium-sized. This chain uses TRBV28 with TRBJ2-1; 9 nucleotides agree with TRBD2. J was trimmed by 7 bases and V by 4 bases; bases with no gene match: 14. This CDR3 has 17 amino acids. CDR1 is MDHEN and CDR2 is SYDVKM in the germline V gene. CDR3 region: CASSSPLEREEQNEQFF. CDR3 DNA sequence: TGTGCCAGCAGTTCCCCCCTCGAGCGGGAGGAGCAAAATGAGCAGTTCTTC.

This clonotype is judged medium-sized. V usage is TRBV5-1 and J usage is TRBJ2-1, with TRBD2 matching over 11 bases. The CDR3 covers 17 residues. The V and J ends lost 2 bases and 5 bases, in that order; junction bases with no gene match: 9. Germline V gene sequence: CDR1 SGHRS, CDR2 YFSETQ. DNA of the CDR3: TGCGCCAGCAGCTTATTCGGGACTAGCGGCCTAAACAATGAGCAGTTCTTC. The encoded protein is CASSLFGTSGLNNEQFF.

Only a few counts were recorded for this clonotype. This chain connects TRBV12-3 or TRBV12-4 to TRBJ1-1; 7 nucleotides line up with TRBD1. This CDR3 comprises 13 residues. V lost 4 bases and J lost 6; bases outside the gene matches: 5. In DNA, the CDR3 is TGTGCCAGCAGTTCTGACAGGGTCTCTGAAGCTTTCTTT. It translates to CASSSDRVSEAFF.

In its sample, this clonotype is hyperexpanded. This chain joins TRBV5-5 and TRBJ1-4; no definite D call. The CDR3 is 14 amino acids. CDR1 SGHKS and CDR2 YYEKEE come from the germline V gene (reference sequence). V lost 4 bases to trimming and J lost 7 bases, with 14 bases between them. CDR3 region: CASSPIGWSEKLFF. The CDR3 DNA sequence: TGTGCCAGCAGCCCTATTGGATGGAGTGAAAAACTGTTTTTT.

Judged by abundance, this clonotype is large. The CDR3 sequence: CASSESFRAEQFF. CDR3 DNA: TGCGCCAGCAGTGAGTCGTTCCGGGCCGAGCAGTTCTTC. The chain employs TRBV10-2 and TRBJ2-1; D not resolved. Germline CDR1 reads WSHSY; CDR2 reads SAAADI. The CDR3 runs to 13 residues. Trimming took 0 bases from V and 10 from J, leaving 10 bases between them.

This chain connects TRBV7-2 to TRBJ2-3; 14 nucleotides agree with TRBD2. The ends lost 7 bases at V and 2 bases at J; junction bases unmatched: 5. The CDR3 length is 16 residues. Germline V gives CDR1 SGHTA, CDR2 FQGNSA. CDR3 region: CASTQGLAGVTDTQYF. The CDR3 DNA reads TGTGCCAGCACCCAGGGACTAGCGGGGGTCACAGATACGCAGTATTTT.

This clonotype ranks as medium-sized. The genes are TRBV30 and TRBJ2-1; TRBD2 is a possible D gene (5 bases). The CDR3 is made up of 16 amino acids. Germline CDR1 is GTSNPN and CDR2 is SVGIG (reference sequence). V lost 4 bases and J lost 4, with 20 bases in between. The CDR3 DNA reads TGTGCCTGGAAGAATCGGAGGTCACAAAATTACAATGAGCAGTTCTTC. Its translation is CAWKNRRSQNYNEQFF.

By sample share, this clonotype is medium-sized. The chain recombines TRBV5-5 with TRBJ2-7; TRBD2 aligns across 9 bases. CDR1 and CDR2 (germline): SGHKS, YYEKEE (reference sequence). Losses at the gene ends were 5 bases for V and 7 bases for J; bases not matched to a gene: 13. The CDR3 has 15 amino acids. The CDR3, as DNA: TGTGCCAGCAGTTTCAGCGGGGGGCCCGGGGAAGAGCAGTACTTC. Its protein is CASSFSGGPGEEQYF.

By share of the sample, this clonotype is medium-sized. The J gene is TRBJ2-5, the V gene TRBV5-1, with TRBD1 identical over 7 bases. This CDR3 has 15 amino acids. Germline V gives CDR1 SGHRS, CDR2 YFSETQ. V lost 4 bases to trimming and J lost 5 bases; unmatched junction nucleotides: 11. CDR3 sequence reads: CASSHTRGFLETQYF. The CDR3 region has the DNA TGCGCCAGCAGCCACACCAGGGGGTTCTTGGAGACCCAGTACTTC.

By share, this clonotype ranks as medium-sized. The gene calls are TRBV7-8 and TRBJ1-5; 9 bases are a match to TRBD1. The CDR3 has 17 amino acids. The germline V gene has CDR1 SGHVS and CDR2 FQNEAQ. Losses at the gene ends were 5 bases for V and 11 bases for J; bases not matched to a gene: 19. CDR3 nucleotide sequence: TGTGCCAGCAGCCGCGTCTCCGGGACAGGGACATGGAAGGCCCAGCATTTT. It is translated as CASSRVSGTGTWKAQHF.

Relative to its sample, this clonotype is medium-sized. The rearrangement links TRBV12-3 or TRBV12-4 to TRBJ2-1; D is perhaps TRBD1 (6 bases). Trimming removed 2 bases from V and 5 bases from J, with 31 bases in between. This CDR3 is 21 amino acids long. CDR3 loop: CASSLISGSADTGWSDNEQFF. The CDR3 DNA reads as TGTGCCAGCAGTTTAATATCCGGATCGGCAGACACAGGGTGGAGCGACAATGAGCAGTTCTTC.

In this sample, this clonotype is medium-sized. The V gene is TRBV6-5, the J gene TRBJ1-1, with D possibly being TRBD1 (6 bases). The CDR3 sequence is 11 residues long. V was trimmed by 7 bases and J by 8 bases, leaving 11 bases between them. Germline CDR1 MNHEY, CDR2 SVGAGI. CDR3 sequence reads: CASNTGWEAFF. The CDR3 coding sequence is TGTGCCAGCAATACAGGGTGGGAAGCTTTCTTT.

By share of the sample, this clonotype is medium-sized. The V gene is TRBV28, the J gene TRBJ2-5, with TRBD2 identical over 9 bases. The V gene end was trimmed by 6 bases and the J gene end by 5 bases; junction bases not matched to a gene: 10. CDR3 length equals 15 residues. Germline CDR1 is MDHEN and CDR2 is SYDVKM. CDR3 amino acids: CASSHLAGQGETQYF. In DNA, the CDR3 is TGTGCCAGCAGCCATCTAGCGGGGCAGGGCGAGACCCAGTACTTC.

This clonotype is classed as large. This rearrangement joins TRBV15 to TRBJ2-1, with D perhaps matching TRBD1 or TRBD2 (5 bases each). Trimming took off 0 bases at V and 0 bases at J, with 12 bases between the two ends. The germline CDR1 and CDR2 sequences are LNHNV and YYDKDF (reference sequence). This CDR3 is built from 17 residues. The CDR3 DNA follows: TGTGCCACCAGCAGAGATCTTGAGGGGATCTCCTACAATGAGCAGTTCTTC. Its translation: CATSRDLEGISYNEQFF. The full variable domain, with the rest looked up from reference TRBV15 and TRBJ2-1, is DAMVIQNPRYQVTQFGKPVTLSCSQTLNHNVMYWYQQKSSQAPKLLFHYYDKDFNNEADTPDNFQSRRPNTSFCFLDIRSPGLGDTAMYLCATSRDLEGISYNEQFFGPGTRLTVL.

By sample share, this clonotype is hyperexpanded. V usage is TRBV6-5 and J usage is TRBJ2-7; D gene unclear. Germline-derived CDR1 and CDR2 are MNHEY and SVGAGI. Between the trimmed V and J ends, which lost 5 bases and 2 bases, there was a span of 4 bases. The CDR3 contains 11 residues. The CDR3 spells CASSDTYEQYF. DNA of the CDR3: TGTGCCAGCAGTGATACCTACGAGCAGTACTTC.

This clonotype is medium-sized in the sample. V and J are TRBV4-1 and TRBJ2-7; TRBD2 matches at 7 bases. There are 15 residues in the CDR3. Germline CDR1 is MGHRA and CDR2 is YSYEKL. The trim removed 4 bases at V and 5 bases at J, leaving 11 bases unmatched. The CDR3: CASSLAGRERDEQYF. The CDR3 DNA sequence: TGCGCCAGCAGCCTAGCTGGGCGGGAGAGGGACGAGCAGTACTTC.

Relative to its sample, this clonotype is medium-sized. The J gene is TRBJ2-5, the V gene TRBV24-1; D might be TRBD1 (6 bases). Trimming left V 7 bases short and J 5 bases short, with 13 bases between. The germline V gene encodes CDR1 KGHDR and CDR2 SFDVKD. This CDR3 region has 13 residues. Here the CDR3 reads CATSRTAKETQYF. DNA of the CDR3: TGTGCCACCAGCAGGACAGCCAAGGAGACCCAGTACTTC.